Sequencing of this TCR beta chain was carried out in a study of graft-versus-host responses after intestinal transplantation. Study summary: Multivisceral, liver-intestinal, or isolated intestinal transplants were received by the recipients. All of the recipients had induction that used anti-thymocyte globulin, then tacrolimus and steroids for roughly three years. Study observations and caveats: Among recipient marrow samples, GvH clones were found; some appeared first in ileum or blood. Maximum circulating GvH clone levels tracked with early post-transplant HvG decreases.

Concerning this clone itself: The target antigen is unknown.

The CDR3 has 15 amino acids. Germline V gene sequence: CDR1 SGHVS, CDR2 FQNEAQ. The V gene end was trimmed by 4 bases and the J gene end by 1 base; junction bases not matched to a gene: 3. Sequencing used immunoSEQ multiplex PCR; TCRdb keeps in-frame clones, though not all of them. The sample shows about 130,000 clones, about 93% of them seen only once. This clonotype was sampled from a human donor who received an intestinal transplant. This chain connects TRBV7-8 to TRBJ2-7, with 11 bases that match TRBD2. The material was unstimulated CD4+ T cells sorted from spleen or lymph node cells, obtained before intestinal transplant. The CDR3 bases are TGTGCCAGCAGCTCGGGGACTAGCGGTTCCTACGAGCAGTACTTC. Its protein product is CASSSGTSGSYEQYF.